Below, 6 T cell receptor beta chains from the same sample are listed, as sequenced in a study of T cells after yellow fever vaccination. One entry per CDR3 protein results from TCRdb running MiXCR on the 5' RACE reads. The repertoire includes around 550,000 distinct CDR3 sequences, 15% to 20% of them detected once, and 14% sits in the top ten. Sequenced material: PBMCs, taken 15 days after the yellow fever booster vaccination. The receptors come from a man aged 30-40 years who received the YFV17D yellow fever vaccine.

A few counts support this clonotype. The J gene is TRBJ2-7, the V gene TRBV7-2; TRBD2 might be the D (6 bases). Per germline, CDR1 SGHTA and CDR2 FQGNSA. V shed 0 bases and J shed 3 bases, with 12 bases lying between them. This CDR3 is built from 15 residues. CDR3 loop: CASSLAGGGDYEQYF. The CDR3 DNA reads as TGTGCCAGCAGCTTAGCGGGAGGAGGCGACTACGAGCAGTACTTC.

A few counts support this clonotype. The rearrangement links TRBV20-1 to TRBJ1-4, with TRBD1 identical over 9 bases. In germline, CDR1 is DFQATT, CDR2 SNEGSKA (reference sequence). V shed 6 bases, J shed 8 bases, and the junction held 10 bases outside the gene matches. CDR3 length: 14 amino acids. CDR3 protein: CSARFGTGTEKLFF. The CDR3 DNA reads TGCAGTGCGCGATTCGGGACAGGGACCGAAAAACTGTTTTTT.

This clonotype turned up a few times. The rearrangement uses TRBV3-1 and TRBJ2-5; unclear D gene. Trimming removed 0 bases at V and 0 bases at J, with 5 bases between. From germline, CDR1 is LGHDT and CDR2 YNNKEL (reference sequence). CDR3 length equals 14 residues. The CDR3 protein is CASSQERYQETQYF. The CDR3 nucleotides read TGTGCCAGCAGCCAAGAAAGGTACCAAGAGACCCAGTACTTC.

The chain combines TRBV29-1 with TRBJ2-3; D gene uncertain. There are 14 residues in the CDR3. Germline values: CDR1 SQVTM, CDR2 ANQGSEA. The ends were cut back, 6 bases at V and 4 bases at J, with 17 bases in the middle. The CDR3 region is CSVQPPGVPDTQYF. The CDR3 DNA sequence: TGCAGCGTCCAACCCCCCGGAGTCCCAGATACGCAGTATTTT.

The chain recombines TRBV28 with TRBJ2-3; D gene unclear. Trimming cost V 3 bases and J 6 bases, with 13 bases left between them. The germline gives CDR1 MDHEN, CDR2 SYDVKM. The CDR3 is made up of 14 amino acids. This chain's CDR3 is CASSFFSGRDTQYF. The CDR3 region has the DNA TGTGCCAGCAGTTTTTTTTCAGGCCGCGATACGCAGTATTTT.

In DNA form, the CDR3 reads TGCGCCAGCAGCTTGGCTCTTACGAACACTGAAGCTTTCTTT. This gives the protein CASSLALTNTEAFF. V gene TRBV5-1 combines with J gene TRBJ1-1; D remains ambiguous. The CDR3 extends over 14 amino acids. Per germline, CDR1 SGHRS and CDR2 YFSETQ. With 0 bases removed from V and 1 base from J, the gap between germline ends came to 7 bases.